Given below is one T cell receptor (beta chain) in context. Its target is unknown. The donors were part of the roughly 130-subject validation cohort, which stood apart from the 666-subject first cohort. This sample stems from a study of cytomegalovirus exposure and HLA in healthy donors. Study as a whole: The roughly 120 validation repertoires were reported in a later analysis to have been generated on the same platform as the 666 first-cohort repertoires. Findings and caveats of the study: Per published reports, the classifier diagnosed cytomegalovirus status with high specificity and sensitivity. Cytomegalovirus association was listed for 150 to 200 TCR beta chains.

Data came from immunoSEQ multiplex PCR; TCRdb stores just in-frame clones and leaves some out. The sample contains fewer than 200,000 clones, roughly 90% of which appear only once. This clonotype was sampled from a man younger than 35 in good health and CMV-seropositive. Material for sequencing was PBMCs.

The CDR3 DNA reads as TGTGCCAGCTCACCAACCGGGACAGGGACTGAAGCTTTCTTT. It codes for CASSPTGTGTEAFF. J is TRBJ1-1 and V is TRBV18, with 9 bases aligning to TRBD1. The CDR3 totals 14 residues. Germline V lookup: CDR1 KGHSH, CDR2 LQKENI. Unmatched junction bases numbered 3, after V lost 2 bases and J lost 5 bases.